What follows are 26 T cell receptor beta chains derived from one specimen sequenced in a study of long-term antiretroviral therapy in people with HIV (dated by TCRdb to the early 2020s). The immunoSEQ hsTCRB v3.0 assay was used at survey level resolution to sequence the TRB variable region. The source is immuneACCESS, and TCRdb retained only in-frame sequences with V and J called. Part of the clones is not carried over; for the studies checked, unresolved V genes explain less than half of this, and the remainder is unexplained. The sample table lists over 25,000 clones, roughly 90% of them with a count of one. Around 4% of the sample is held by the ten biggest clonotypes. This specimen consisted of unsorted PBMCs, obtained 0.5 years after starting antiretroviral therapy. Source of these receptors: a woman aged 18-29 years with HIV.

The rearrangement links TRBV7-6 to TRBJ1-4; a weak D match, TRBD1 (5 bases). Germline CDR1 is SGHVS and CDR2 is FNYEAQ. V lost 2 bases to trimming and J lost 4 bases, with 11 bases between them. There are 15 residues in the CDR3. In nucleotides, the CDR3 is TGTGCCAGCAGCTTATATCAGGGCGGTAATGAAAAACTGTTTTTT. Translating gives CASSLYQGGNEKLFF.

V usage is TRBV9 and J usage is TRBJ2-3; 9 bases fit TRBD1. CDR3 length equals 15 residues. Germline-derived CDR1 and CDR2 are SGDLS and YYNGEE. Unmatched junction bases numbered 6, after V lost 4 bases and J lost 3 bases. In DNA, the CDR3 is TGTGCCAGCAGCCCCAGGACAGGGGTTACAGATACGCAGTATTTT. It encodes CASSPRTGVTDTQYF.

The genes are TRBV10-3 and TRBJ2-2; the D gene is possibly TRBD1 (6 bases). V shed 3 bases and J shed 0 bases, with 29 bases lying between them. The CDR3 length is 22 residues. Per germline, CDR1 ENHRY and CDR2 SYGVKD. Written as DNA, the CDR3 is TGTGCCATCAGTGACTTCCTCGCTAAGGGGCAGGGGACCCATACGAACACCGGGGAGCTGTTTTTT. Its protein product is CAISDFLAKGQGTHTNTGELFF.

This chain connects TRBV27 to TRBJ2-7; D is possibly TRBD1 (6 bases). V was pared by 1 base and J by 2 bases, with 15 bases between. CDR1 is MNHEY and CDR2 is SMNVEV in the germline V gene (reference sequence). The CDR3 is 16 residues long. CDR3 residues: CASSLYTGFKPYEQYF. CDR3 sequence (DNA): TGTGCCAGCAGTTTATACACAGGGTTTAAACCCTACGAGCAGTACTTC.

V gene TRBV28 combines with J gene TRBJ1-5, with D perhaps matching TRBD1 (6 bases). V lost 6 bases, J lost 5 bases, and 14 bases lay in between. CDR1 and CDR2 (germline): MDHEN, SYDVKM. This CDR3 has 14 residues. The CDR3 here is CASSLWAGDQPQHF. CDR3 bases: TGTGCCAGCAGCCTGTGGGCAGGGGATCAGCCCCAGCATTTT. Full variable domain (missing parts from reference TRBV28 and TRBJ1-5): DVKVTQSSRYLVKRTGEKVFLECVQDMDHENMFWYRQDPGLGLRLIYFSYDVKMKEKGDIPEGYSVSREKKERFSLILESASTNQTSMYLCASSLWAGDQPQHFGDGTRLSIL.

The chain carries TRBV2 and TRBJ1-1; no clear D gene. V dropped 5 bases and J dropped 0 bases, with 10 bases sitting between them. The length of the CDR3 is 14 residues. Germline CDR1 and CDR2: SNHLY and FYNNEI. CDR3 amino acids: CASSQKKVNTEAFF. The DNA for the CDR3 is TGTGCCAGCAGTCAGAAGAAGGTGAACACTGAAGCTTTCTTT.

The chain couples TRBV9 to TRBJ2-5; maybe TRBD2 (6 bases). The DNA end is more similar to TRBJ2-7, so the J call may be wrong. CDR1 and CDR2 from the germline V gene are SGDLS and YYNGEE. There are 15 residues in the CDR3. This CDR3 is CASSVVDSGIYEQYF. As DNA, the CDR3 is TGTGCCAGCAGCGTAGTAGATAGCGGCATCTACGAGCAGTACTTC.

In this sample, this clone turned up once. The chain couples TRBV6-1 to TRBJ2-3; possibly TRBD2 for D (6 bases). In germline, CDR1 is MNHNS, CDR2 SASEGT. Trimming shortened V by 6 bases and J by 2 bases, and 15 bases separated the two germline ends. The CDR3 has 15 residues. Here the CDR3 reads CASRNVLASTDTQYF. The CDR3 nucleotides read TGTGCCAGCAGAAACGTACTAGCCTCCACAGATACGCAGTATTTT.

The CDR3 region is CASSPAGVGETQYF. The CDR3 DNA reads as TGTGCCAGCAGCCCAGCGGGGGTCGGAGAGACCCAGTACTTC. This chain links TRBV5-6 with TRBJ2-5; 8 bases match TRBD2. The germline V gene has CDR1 SGHDT and CDR2 YYEEEE. The CDR3 extends over 14 amino acids. V trimming: 4 bases; J trimming: 4 bases; junction bases outside the gene matches: 6.

This chain joins TRBV5-1 and TRBJ2-7, with D hard to call. Germline V gives CDR1 SGHRS, CDR2 YFSETQ. The ends were cut back, 4 bases at V and 2 bases at J, with 7 bases in the middle. The CDR3 consists of 12 residues. As DNA, the CDR3 is TGCGCCAGCAGCCTTAGAACCTACGAGCAGTACTTC. Translating gives CASSLRTYEQYF.

J is TRBJ2-2 and V is TRBV5-4; 9 nucleotides agree with TRBD1. Trimming at V came to 5 bases and at J to 4 bases, leaving 6 bases not matched to a gene. The CDR3 runs to 15 residues. The germline V gene encodes CDR1 SGHNT and CDR2 YYREEE (reference sequence). For the CDR3, the DNA is TGTGCCAGCAGTTCCGGGACAGGGTTCACCGGGGAGCTGTTTTTT. As protein: CASSSGTGFTGELFF.

This chain joins TRBV5-1 and TRBJ1-4, with TRBD1 identical over 9 bases. V trimming: 4 bases; J trimming: 12 bases; junction bases outside the gene matches: 10. The CDR3 runs to 14 residues. Germline V gene sequence: CDR1 SGHRS, CDR2 YFSETQ. This CDR3 is CASSTTGGNKELFF. DNA for the CDR3: TGCGCCAGCAGCACTACAGGGGGCAATAAGGAACTGTTTTTT.

Details on this clone: The same CDR3 also results from other DNA sequences found in this sample. This sequence joins TRBV4-3 and TRBJ2-7, with TRBD1 matching over 8 bases. Germline CDR1 and CDR2: LGHNA and YSLEER. The V segment lost 0 bases and the J segment 2 bases; nucleotides outside the gene matches: 3. The CDR3 is made up of 15 amino acids. This CDR3 is CASSQEGTGAYEQYF. DNA of the CDR3: TGCGCCAGCAGCCAAGAGGGGACAGGAGCCTACGAGCAGTACTTC.

The chain couples TRBV27 to TRBJ2-3; 8 bases fit TRBD2. Germline lookup yields CDR1 MNHEY and CDR2 SMNVEV (reference sequence). The CDR3 spans 14 residues. V dropped 5 bases and J dropped 2; count of bases not matched to a gene: 3. As DNA, the CDR3 is TGTGCCAGCAGTAGAGCGGGAGACACAGATACGCAGTATTTT. Protein product: CASSRAGDTDTQYF.

The chain recombines TRBV28 with TRBJ2-1; D is ambiguous. This CDR3 has 14 residues. The ends were cut back, 3 bases at V and 5 bases at J, with 11 bases in the middle. CDR1 is MDHEN and CDR2 is SYDVKM in the germline V gene. The DNA of the CDR3 is TGTGCCAGCAGTTTGCCCCCCCAGGACAATGAGCAGTTCTTC. Translated: CASSLPPQDNEQFF.

This sequence joins TRBV11-2 and TRBJ2-1; D is possibly TRBD2 (6 bases). Per germline, CDR1 SGHAT and CDR2 FQNNGV. The CDR3 consists of 15 residues. Deletions cut 1 base from V and 8 bases from J, with 15 bases between. CDR3 bases: TGTGCCAGCAGCTTAGCGCCTAGCGTCACCTATGAGCAGTTCTTC. This encodes CASSLAPSVTYEQFF.

The rearrangement joins TRBV9 to TRBJ2-2; no clear D gene. Germline CDR1 is SGDLS and CDR2 is YYNGEE. V was pared by 2 bases and J by 4 bases, with 9 bases between. CDR3 size: 14 residues. CDR3 DNA: TGTGCCAGCAGCGTTGAGCTACTCACCGGGGAGCTGTTTTTT. Protein: CASSVELLTGELFF.

The V gene is TRBV27, the J gene TRBJ2-1, with TRBD2 matching over 15 bases. CDR1 and CDR2 from the germline V gene are MNHEY and SMNVEV (reference sequence). Germline trimming cut 5 bases from V and 5 bases from J; bases unmatched to any gene: 7. CDR3 length: 17 amino acids. CDR3 DNA: TGTGCCAGCAGTGGATACGGACTAGCGGGAGGGGACAATGAGCAGTTCTTC. It codes for CASSGYGLAGGDNEQFF.

As regards this clone: Other DNA variants within this sample encode the same CDR3. V is TRBV4-3 and J is TRBJ1-4, with unresolved D. The CDR3 runs 15 residues. V was cut by 0 bases and J by 0 bases, with 5 bases left in between. Germline V lookup: CDR1 LGHNA, CDR2 YSLEER. CDR3 sequence (DNA): TGCGCCAGCAGCCAAGATGGTGCAACTAATGAAAAACTGTTTTTT. It encodes CASSQDGATNEKLFF.

The chain recombines TRBV5-1 with TRBJ2-5, with TRBD2 as a possible D gene (6 bases). With 6 bases removed from V and 3 bases from J, the gap between germline ends came to 15 bases. CDR3 length: 14 amino acids. Per germline, CDR1 SGHRS and CDR2 YFSETQ. The CDR3 nucleotides read TGCGCCAGCACCCGGACGGGAGCGGAAGAGACCCAGTACTTC. Encoded protein: CASTRTGAEETQYF.

In DNA, the CDR3 is TGTGCCAGCAGCGTCCTACAGAACTCTGGGGCCAACGTCCTGACTTTC. Protein product: CASSVLQNSGANVLTF. J is TRBJ2-6 and V is TRBV21-1; the table's D call, TRBD1, was not checked against the DNA. TRBV21-1 is listed as a pseudogene. The CDR3 runs 16 residues.

V and J are TRBV9 and TRBJ1-3; TRBD1 might be the D (6 bases). This CDR3 region has 18 residues. The ends were cut back, 0 bases at V and 0 bases at J, with 16 bases in the middle. The germline V gene encodes CDR1 SGDLS and CDR2 YYNGEE. This chain's CDR3 is CASSVGGGLPISGNTIYF. Written as DNA, the CDR3 is TGTGCCAGCAGCGTAGGGGGGGGGCTCCCTATCTCTGGAAACACCATATATTTT.

This clone is a singleton in its sample. The genes are TRBV6-5 and TRBJ2-7, with TRBD1 matching over 9 bases. The V gene's germline CDR1 is MNHEY and CDR2 SVGAGI. J was trimmed by 4 bases and V by 6 bases; bases with no gene match: 4. The CDR3 totals 13 residues. The CDR3 spells CASRQGARYEQYF. CDR3 in DNA: TGTGCCAGCAGACAGGGGGCGCGGTACGAGCAGTACTTC.

The chain recombines TRBV18 with TRBJ1-4; D remains unclear. V lost 6 bases and J 7 bases, leaving 12 bases between the germline ends. Germline CDR1 reads KGHSH; CDR2 reads LQKENI. The CDR3 contains 13 residues. CDR3 loop: CASSGTGPEKLFF. As DNA, the CDR3 is TGTGCCAGCTCGGGTACGGGTCCTGAAAAACTGTTTTTT.

The chain carries TRBV9 and TRBJ1-1; D unresolved. V gave up 0 bases and J gave up 3 bases, with 12 bases separating them. Germline CDR1 and CDR2: SGDLS and YYNGEE. The CDR3 covers 15 residues. For the CDR3, the DNA is TGTGCCAGCAGCGTAGAACGCCTAAGGGACACTGAAGCTTTCTTT. Residues: CASSVERLRDTEAFF.

The chain uses TRBV5-1 and TRBJ1-4; the match to TRBD1 covers 8 bases. This CDR3 has 13 amino acids. Germline trimming cut 4 bases from V and 8 bases from J; bases unmatched to any gene: 4. Per the germline V gene, CDR1 is SGHRS and CDR2 is YFSETQ. The CDR3 DNA follows: TGCGCCAGCAGCCGACAGGGGCGGGAAAAACTGTTTTTT. It translates to CASSRQGREKLFF.